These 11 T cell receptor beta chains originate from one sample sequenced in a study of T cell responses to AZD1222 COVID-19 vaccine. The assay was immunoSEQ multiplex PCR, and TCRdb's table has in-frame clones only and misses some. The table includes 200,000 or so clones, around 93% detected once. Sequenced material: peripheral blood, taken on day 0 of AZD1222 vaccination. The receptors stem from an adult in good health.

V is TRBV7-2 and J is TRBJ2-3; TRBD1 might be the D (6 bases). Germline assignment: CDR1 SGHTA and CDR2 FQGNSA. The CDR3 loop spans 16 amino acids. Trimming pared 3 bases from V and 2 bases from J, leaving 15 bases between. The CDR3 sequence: CASSFPPDSPTDTQYF. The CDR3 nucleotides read TGTGCCAGCAGCTTCCCTCCGGACAGCCCCACAGATACGCAGTATTTT.

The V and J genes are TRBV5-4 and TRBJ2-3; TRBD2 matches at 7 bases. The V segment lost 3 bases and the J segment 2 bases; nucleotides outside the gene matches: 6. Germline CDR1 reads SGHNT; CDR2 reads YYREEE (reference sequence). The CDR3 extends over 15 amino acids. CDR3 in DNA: TGTGCCAGCAGCTGGGCTAGCGGAAACACAGATACGCAGTATTTT. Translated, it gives CASSWASGNTDTQYF.

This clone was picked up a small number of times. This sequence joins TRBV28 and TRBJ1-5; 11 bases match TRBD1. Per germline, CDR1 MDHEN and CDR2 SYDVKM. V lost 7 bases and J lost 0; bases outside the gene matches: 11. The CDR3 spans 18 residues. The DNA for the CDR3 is TGTGCCAGCACCTCATGGACAGGGGGCTTCTATAGCAATCAGCCCCAGCATTTT. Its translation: CASTSWTGGFYSNQPQHF.

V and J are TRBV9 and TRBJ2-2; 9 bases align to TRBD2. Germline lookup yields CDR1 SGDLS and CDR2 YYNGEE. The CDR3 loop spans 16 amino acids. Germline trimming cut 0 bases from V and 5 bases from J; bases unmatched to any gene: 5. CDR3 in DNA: TGTGCCAGCAGCGTAGTTAGCGGGAGAAGGACCGGGGAGCTGTTTTTT. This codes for CASSVVSGRRTGELFF.

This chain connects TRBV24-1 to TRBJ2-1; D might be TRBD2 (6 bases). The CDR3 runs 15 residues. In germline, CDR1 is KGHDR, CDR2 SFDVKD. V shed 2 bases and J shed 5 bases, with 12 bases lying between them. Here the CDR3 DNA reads TGTGCCACCAGTGATTCCGGGGGAAGAAACAATGAGCAGTTCTTC. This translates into CATSDSGGRNNEQFF.

The CDR3 DNA reads as TGTGCCAGCAGCGTTACTGGGTTCAGCAATCAGCCCCAGCATTTT. Residues: CASSVTGFSNQPQHF. The chain has TRBV9 and TRBJ1-5, with D unclear. V was shortened by 2 bases and J by 1 base, with 10 bases between the two germline ends. Per the germline V gene, CDR1 is SGDLS and CDR2 is YYNGEE. The CDR3 extends over 15 amino acids. Filled out from reference TRBV9 and TRBJ1-5, the complete variable domain reads DSGVTQTPKHLITATGQRVTLRCSPRSGDLSVYWYQQSLDQGLQFLIQYYNGEERAKGNILERFSAQQFPDLHSELNLSSLELGDSALYFCASSVTGFSNQPQHFGDGTRLSIL.

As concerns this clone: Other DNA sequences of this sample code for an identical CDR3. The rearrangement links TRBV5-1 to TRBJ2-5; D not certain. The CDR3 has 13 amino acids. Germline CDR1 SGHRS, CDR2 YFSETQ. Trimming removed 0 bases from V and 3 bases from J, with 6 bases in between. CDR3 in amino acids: CASSLGGEETQYF. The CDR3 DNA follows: TGCGCCAGCAGCTTGGGTGGGGAAGAGACCCAGTACTTC.

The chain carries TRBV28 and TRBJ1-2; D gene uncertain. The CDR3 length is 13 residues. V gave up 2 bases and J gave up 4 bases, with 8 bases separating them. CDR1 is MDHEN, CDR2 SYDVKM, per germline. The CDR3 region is CASSLNGPYGYTF. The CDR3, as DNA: TGTGCCAGCAGTTTAAACGGACCCTATGGCTACACCTTC.

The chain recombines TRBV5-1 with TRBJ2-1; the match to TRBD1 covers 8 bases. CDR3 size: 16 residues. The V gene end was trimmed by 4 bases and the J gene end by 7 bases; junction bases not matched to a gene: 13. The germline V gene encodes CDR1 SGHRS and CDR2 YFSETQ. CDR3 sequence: CASSLTGAAYGNEQFF. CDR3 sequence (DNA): TGCGCCAGCAGCCTGACAGGGGCGGCCTACGGGAATGAGCAGTTCTTC.

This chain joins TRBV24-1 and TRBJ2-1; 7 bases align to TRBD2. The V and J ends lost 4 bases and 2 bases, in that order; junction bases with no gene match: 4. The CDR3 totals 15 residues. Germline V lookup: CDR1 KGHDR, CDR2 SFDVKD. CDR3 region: CATSESSGTYNEQFF. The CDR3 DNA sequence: TGTGCCACCAGTGAGTCTAGCGGAACCTACAATGAGCAGTTCTTC.

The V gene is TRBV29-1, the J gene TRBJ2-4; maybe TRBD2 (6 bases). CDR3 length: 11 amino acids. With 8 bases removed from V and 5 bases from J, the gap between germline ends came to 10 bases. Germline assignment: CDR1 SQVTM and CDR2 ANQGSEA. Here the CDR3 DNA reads TGCAGCCACTGGGGGGAAAACATTCAGTACTTC. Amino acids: CSHWGENIQYF.